This record concerns one T cell receptor beta chain sequence. Its antigen target is currently unknown. Base qualities are missing; no much larger clone stands one base away. The immunoSEQ Assay, a bias-controlled multiplex PCR, was used to amplify TCRbeta CDR3 regions from genomic DNA. The study's own analysis went as follows. The number of nucleated cells in each sample was estimated from the amplification of reference gene primers within the assay. To quantify the absolute abundance of each unique TCRbeta CDR3 rearrangement, sequence reads were collapsed and filtered. For each sample, productive Simpson clonality was calculated as the square root of Simpson's diversity index across productive rearrangements. Drawn from immuneACCESS, this table holds only the in-frame rearrangements with V and J called that TCRdb kept. Clones are partly lost; checked studies trace under half to an unresolved V gene and leave the rest unexplained. That table supplies the V and J calls and clone size; D and trimming were determined from the DNA. The sample table shows 65,000 to 90,000 clones, and approximately 77% are seen once. The ten largest clones represent 2% to 2.5% of the sample.

This record belongs to a study of blood T cell repertoires in COVID-19 (dated by TCRdb to between 2020 and 2021). Regarding the research as a whole: Samples covering the acute and convalescent phases of COVID-19 were provided by collaborators in the United States, Italy and Spain. The repertoires were made available in a free public database intended to serve as a resource for research on the immune response to SARS-CoV-2. The material from the prospective study consisted of cDNA or gDNA derived from T cells, B-cell-depleted T cells, or PBMCs. The samples were drawn from two sources: the first 160 participants of the ongoing ImmuneRACE study, and 1,200 or so subjects contributed by 6 global collaborators. HLA class I and class II types, where available, came from metadata supplied by the sample provider rather than from assay-based typing. The sample metadata nearly always contained a de-identified subject ID, COVID-19 status, age in years and sex. The dataset comprised deeply sampled blood TCRbeta repertoires from subjects exposed to, actively infected with, or recovered from COVID-19.

What the study reported, not specific to this receptor: The quantity of clinical and demographic metadata differed by source and by participant and was supplied without curation.

A distance of 9 bases separates the germline ends of V and J, which lose 2 bases and 8 bases respectively. For CDR1 and CDR2, the germline V gene (reference sequence) lists LNHDA and SQIVND. The CDR3 runs 12 amino acids, cysteine and phenylalanine included. Of all the DNA, just the CDR3 is kept, 36 bases in frame from base 1. In Seattle, one collaborating source enrolled patients while the infection was active and tracked those patients longitudinally over the course of disease. Collaborating institutions collected whole blood in K2EDTA tubes following their own protocols. For TCRbeta analysis, collaborators shipped samples in one of three forms: frozen whole blood, isolated PBMCs, or DNA extracted from either of those sample types.

Rearrangement joined TRBV19 to TRBJ1-1; TRBD1 could be the D gene, as 5 bases match. This receptor was identified in a man between 65 and 79 years old with COVID-19, enrolled during active disease. Sequenced input: peripheral blood. The CDR3 amino acid sequence is: CASSILQGEAFF. Read as DNA, the sequence is TGTGCCAGTAGTATATTGCAGGGCGAAGCTTTCTTT.